This T cell receptor beta chain was observed in a study of CD8+ T cells in alopecia areata. From alopecia areata patients, lesional scalp punch biopsies and peripheral blood were collected. After isolation, RNA underwent reverse transcription to generate cDNA as the sequencing template. Profiling relied on immunoSEQ multiplex PCR, and the TCRdb table lists in-frame clones only, not all of them. The sample holds more than 200,000 clones, around 67% seen once. Germline V lookup: CDR1 SQVTM, CDR2 ANQGSEA. The CDR3 covers 13 residues. The V end was cut by 6 bases, the J end by 2 bases, with 14 bases between.

The origin of this receptor is a human donor with alopecia areata. The chain has TRBV29-1 and TRBJ2-7, with D perhaps matching TRBD2 (5 bases). Sample: CD4+ T cells sorted from blood, taken at week 0. CDR3 sequence: CSVITRLPYEQYF. The CDR3, as DNA: TGCAGCGTGATTACTAGATTGCCCTACGAGCAGTACTTC.